These 6 T cell receptor beta chains share one sample of origin, sequenced in a study of cytomegalovirus exposure and HLA in healthy donors listed by TCRdb under 2017. Receptors were amplified or captured by the immunoSEQ multiplex PCR assay. A mixture of 60 forward primers for TCR Vbeta segments and 13 reverse primers for TCR Jbeta segments was used in the multiplex PCR. Sourced from immuneACCESS, this table was stored by TCRdb with only in-frame sequences that have V and J called. A share of the clones is absent; for the studies checked, an unresolved V gene accounts for under half, and the remainder has no known explanation. A total of some 170,000 clones appear in this sample, less than 80% of them only once. The top ten clones comprise 4.3% of the sample. The sample taken for sequencing was PBMCs. These receptors all come from a man in his forties in good health and CMV-seronegative.

The chain carries TRBV7-2 and TRBJ1-2; weak D call: TRBD1 (6 bases). Germline CDR1 and CDR2: SGHTA and FQGNSA. V was pared by 1 base and J by 8 bases, with 14 bases between. The CDR3 runs to 14 residues. The CDR3: CASSLVYREGGYTF. The CDR3 nucleotides read TGTGCCAGCAGCTTAGTGTACAGGGAAGGAGGCTACACCTTC.

The rearrangement links TRBV7-6 to TRBJ2-7; D perhaps matches TRBD1 (5 bases). Germline V gene sequence: CDR1 SGHVS, CDR2 FNYEAQ. The CDR3 totals 14 residues. Deletions cut 3 bases from V and 2 bases from J, with 11 bases between. The CDR3 spells CASSFIQGAYEQYF. For the CDR3, the DNA is TGTGCCAGCAGCTTCATCCAGGGCGCCTACGAGCAGTACTTC.

This clone turned up a few times. This chain joins TRBV6-6 and TRBJ1-1; D is unclear. Germline loops: CDR1 MNHNY, CDR2 SVGAGI (reference sequence). V gave up 2 bases and J gave up 5 bases, with 15 bases separating them. The CDR3 runs to 15 residues. CDR3 loop: CASSYGRGGGTEAFF. CDR3 coding DNA: TGTGCCAGCAGTTACGGGCGGGGAGGAGGAACTGAAGCTTTCTTT.

The rearrangement links TRBV6-1 to TRBJ2-7; D is possibly TRBD2 (6 bases). This CDR3 region has 13 residues. The germline V gene has CDR1 MNHNS and CDR2 SASEGT. Trimming took 8 bases from V and 3 from J, leaving 14 bases between them. CDR3 loop: CASRGTPHYEQYF. In DNA, the CDR3 is TGTGCCAGCCGCGGGACGCCCCACTACGAGCAGTACTTC.

This chain uses TRBV30 with TRBJ1-4; D gene unclear. The CDR3 spans 13 residues. Germline loops: CDR1 GTSNPN, CDR2 SVGIG (reference sequence). CDR3 loop: CVIRLFPVEKLFF. The DNA of the CDR3 is TGTGTCATAAGACTTTTCCCGGTTGAAAAACTGTTTTTT.

V and J are TRBV28 and TRBJ1-4, with a weak D call TRBD1 (5 bases). Germline V gene sequence: CDR1 MDHEN, CDR2 SYDVKM. CDR3 length equals 15 residues. Trimming cost V 7 bases and J 8 bases, with 20 bases left between them. The CDR3 DNA sequence: TGTGCCAGCATGGAGCATCTGGGGGGGGAAGAAAAACTGTTTTTT. Translating gives CASMEHLGGEEKLFF.